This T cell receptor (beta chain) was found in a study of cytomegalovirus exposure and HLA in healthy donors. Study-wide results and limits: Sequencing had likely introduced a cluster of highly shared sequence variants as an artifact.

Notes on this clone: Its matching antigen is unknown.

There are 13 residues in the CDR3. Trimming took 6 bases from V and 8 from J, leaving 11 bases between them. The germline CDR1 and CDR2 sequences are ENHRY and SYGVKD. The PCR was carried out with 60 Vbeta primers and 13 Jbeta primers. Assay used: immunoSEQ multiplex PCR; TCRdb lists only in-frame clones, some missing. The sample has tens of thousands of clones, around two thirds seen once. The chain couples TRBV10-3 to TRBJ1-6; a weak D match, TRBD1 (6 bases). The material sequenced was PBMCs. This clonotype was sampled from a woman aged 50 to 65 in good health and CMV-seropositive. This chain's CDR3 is CAIRPGEYSPLHF. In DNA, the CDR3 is TGTGCCATCAGACCAGGGGAATATTCACCCCTCCACTTT.